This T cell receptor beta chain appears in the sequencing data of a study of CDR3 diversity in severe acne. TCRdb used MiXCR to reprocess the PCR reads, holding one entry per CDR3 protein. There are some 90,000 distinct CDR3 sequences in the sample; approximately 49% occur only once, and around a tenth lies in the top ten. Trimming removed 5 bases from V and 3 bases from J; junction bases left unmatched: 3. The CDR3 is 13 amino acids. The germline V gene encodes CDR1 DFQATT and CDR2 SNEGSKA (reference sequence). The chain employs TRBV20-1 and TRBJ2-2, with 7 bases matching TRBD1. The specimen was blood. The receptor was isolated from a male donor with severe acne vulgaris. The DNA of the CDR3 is TGCAGTGCTGCCGACAGGGACACCGGGGAGCTGTTTTTT. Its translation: CSAADRDTGELFF.